The rows below give T cell receptor beta chains drawn from one sample of a study of cytomegalovirus exposure and HLA in healthy donors. Clones were read by immunoSEQ multiplex PCR, and TCRdb kept only the in-frame ones, dropping some. The sample has roughly 78,000 clones, approximately 57% seen once; the top ten hold 5.7%. The sequenced sample was PBMCs. Every receptor here comes from a man aged 25 to 40 in good health and CMV-seropositive. The CDR3 runs from the conserved cysteine through the conserved F or W. D genes are given only for firm matches. Only part of the rows carry a size: once, few, many, or a class if the clone is expanded.

size	V	J	D	CDR3	DNA
few	TRBV27	TRBJ2-2	.	CASSFQGYTGELFF	TGTGCCAGCAGTTTTCAGGGGTACACCGGGGAGCTGTTTTTT
.	TRBV7-6	TRBJ2-5	TRBD2	CASSLLLGTRNQETQYF	TGTGCCAGCAGCTTACTTCTCGGGACTAGGAACCAAGAGACCCAGTACTTC
.	TRBV14	TRBJ1-4	TRBD1	CASSQTQGAGEKLFF	TGTGCCAGCAGCCAGACACAGGGGGCTGGGGAAAAACTGTTTTTT
.	TRBV5-6	TRBJ1-1	.	CASSPGGANTEAFF	TGTGCCAGCAGCCCGGGGGGAGCTAACACTGAAGCTTTCTTT
.	TRBV7-9	TRBJ1-2	TRBD1	CASSLTRQGINGYTF	TGTGCCAGCAGCTTAACCCGACAGGGAATCAATGGCTACACCTTC
.	TRBV7-9	TRBJ2-5	.	CSSTPKAETQYF	TGTTCCAGCACCCCGAAAGCTGAGACCCAGTACTTC
few	TRBV6-1	TRBJ2-7	.	CASSALVLRSLYEQYF	TGTGCCAGCAGTGCCCTAGTTCTCCGCTCTCTCTACGAGCAGTACTTC
.	TRBV7-6	TRBJ2-3	TRBD2	CASSLRAGGSPSTDTQYF	TGTGCCAGCAGCTTAAGAGCGGGGGGCTCACCTAGCACAGATACGCAGTATTTT
few	TRBV5-1	TRBJ1-1	.	CASTTTANTEAFF	TGCGCCAGCACCACGACAGCGAACACTGAAGCTTTCTTT
.	TRBV30	TRBJ2-5	.	CAWRTVGRETQYF	TGTGCCTGGAGAACCGTGGGCAGGGAGACCCAGTACTTC
.	TRBV7-3	TRBJ1-2	TRBD1	CASSLTSQGTGSGYGYTF	TGTGCCAGCAGCCTCACCTCTCAGGGGACAGGGAGTGGCTATGGCTACACCTTC
.	TRBV7-3	TRBJ2-1	.	CASSFGRNNEQFF	TGTGCCAGCAGCTTTGGCAGGAATAATGAGCAGTTCTTC
few	TRBV28	TRBJ2-7	.	CASSFGGIDYEQYF	TGTGCCAGCAGTTTCGGGGGAATTGACTACGAGCAGTACTTC
.	TRBV5-1	TRBJ1-2	.	CASSLALSNYGYTF	TGCGCCAGCAGCTTGGCTCTTTCTAACTATGGCTACACCTTC
few	TRBV7-2	TRBJ2-7	TRBD2	CASSLELGGYEQYF	TGTGCCAGCAGCTTGGAGCTGGGGGGGTACGAGCAGTACTTC
.	TRBV6-1	TRBJ1-6	.	CASSGGEGSPLHF	TGTGCCAGCAGTGGGGGAGAGGGATCACCCCTCCACTTT
.	TRBV29-1	TRBJ2-4	TRBD1	CSVEGQGADIQYF	TGCAGCGTTGAAGGGCAGGGGGCGGACATTCAGTACTTC
.	TRBV5-1	TRBJ2-1	TRBD1	CASKRQGSYNEQFF	TGCGCCAGCAAGAGACAGGGATCCTACAATGAGCAGTTCTTC
.	TRBV30	TRBJ2-1	TRBD1	CAWSQDRVGYNEQFF	TGTGCCTGGAGCCAAGACAGGGTGGGTTACAATGAGCAGTTCTTC
.	TRBV6-6	TRBJ2-7	TRBD1	CASRKTGDSYEQYF	TGTGCCAGCAGAAAGACAGGGGACTCCTACGAGCAGTACTTC
.	TRBV7-6	TRBJ2-2	.	CASSLKHHGGNTGELFF	TGTGCCAGCAGCTTAAAGCATCACGGGGGGAACACCGGGGAGCTGTTTTTT
.	TRBV11-2	TRBJ2-2	TRBD2	CATRLAGGYTGELFF	TGTGCCACCAGACTAGCGGGGGGGTACACCGGGGAGCTGTTTTTT
.	TRBV12-5	TRBJ1-4	.	CASGLWSSRGNEKLFF	TGTGCTAGTGGACTCTGGAGTAGCAGGGGTAATGAAAAACTGTTTTTT
.	TRBV7-9	TRBJ1-2	.	CASSSIRTPRDTF	TGTGCCAGCAGCTCAATACGGACACCCCGAGACACCTTC
few	TRBV9	TRBJ2-7	.	CASSVQADGYEQYF	TGTGCCAGCAGCGTTCAGGCAGACGGCTACGAGCAGTACTTC
.	TRBV28	TRBJ2-3	TRBD2	CASSLGAGGHKITQYF	TGTGCCAGCAGTTTGGGTGCGGGGGGACACAAAATAACGCAGTATTTT
few	TRBV10-3	TRBJ2-7	.	CAISESDSYEQYF	TGTGCCATCAGTGAGTCGGACAGTTACGAGCAGTACTTC
.	TRBV18	TRBJ2-7	TRBD2	CASSRREGNYEQYF	TGTGCCAGCTCAAGGCGGGAGGGCAACTACGAGCAGTACTTC
.	TRBV10-3	TRBJ2-3	TRBD2	CAITREADSDTQYF	TGTGCCATAACCCGGGAGGCCGACTCAGATACGCAGTATTTT
.	TRBV11-2	TRBJ1-5	.	CASSSIQAQPQHF	TGTGCCAGCAGCTCAATCCAGGCTCAGCCCCAGCATTTT
few	TRBV7-9	TRBJ2-7	.	CASSGTGLRGLTYEQYF	TGTGCCAGCAGCGGGACAGGATTGCGGGGGCTTACCTACGAGCAGTACTTC
.	TRBV5-1	TRBJ2-2	TRBD2	CASSAQDAGVTGELFF	TGCGCCAGCAGCGCACAGGATGCGGGAGTCACCGGGGAGCTGTTTTTT
.	TRBV7-2	TRBJ1-2	TRBD1	CASSSDRVGYTF	TGTGCCAGCAGCTCTGACAGGGTTGGCTACACCTTC
.	TRBV7-2	TRBJ2-7	TRBD1	CASSRDGTAYEQYF	TGTGCCAGCAGCAGAGACGGGACAGCGTACGAGCAGTACTTC
once	TRBV6-5	TRBJ1-1	.	CASQRQENTEAFF	TGTGCCAGCCAACGACAGGAAAACACTGAAGCTTTCTTT
.	TRBV5-1	TRBJ1-6	TRBD1	CASSLGAGQGNSPLHF	TGCGCCAGCAGCTTGGGTGCGGGACAGGGTAATTCACCCCTCCACTTT
.	TRBV2	TRBJ2-1	TRBD2	CASSGVASGSNNEQFF	TGTGCCAGCAGTGGAGTCGCTAGCGGGAGTAACAATGAGCAGTTCTTC
few	TRBV2	TRBJ2-2	.	CASNVGYPGELFF	TGTGCCAGCAACGTGGGCTATCCCGGGGAGCTGTTTTTT
.	TRBV18	TRBJ1-3	TRBD1	CASSPTGGFSGNTIYF	TGTGCCAGCTCACCGACAGGGGGCTTCTCTGGAAACACCATATATTTT